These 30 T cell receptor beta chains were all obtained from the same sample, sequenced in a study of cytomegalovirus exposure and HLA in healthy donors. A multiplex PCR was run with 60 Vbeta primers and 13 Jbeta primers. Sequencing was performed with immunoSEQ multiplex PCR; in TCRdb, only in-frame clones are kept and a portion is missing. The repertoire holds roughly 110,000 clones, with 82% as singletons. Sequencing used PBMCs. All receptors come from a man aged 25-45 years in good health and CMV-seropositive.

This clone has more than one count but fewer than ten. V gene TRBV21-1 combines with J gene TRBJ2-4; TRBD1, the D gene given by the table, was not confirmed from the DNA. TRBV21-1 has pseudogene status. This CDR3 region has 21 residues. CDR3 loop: CASSKGNSGTGNILAKNSQYF. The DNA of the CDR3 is TGTGCCAGCAGCAAAGGGAATTCCGGGACAGGGAACATCCTAGCCAAAAACAGTCAGTACTTC.

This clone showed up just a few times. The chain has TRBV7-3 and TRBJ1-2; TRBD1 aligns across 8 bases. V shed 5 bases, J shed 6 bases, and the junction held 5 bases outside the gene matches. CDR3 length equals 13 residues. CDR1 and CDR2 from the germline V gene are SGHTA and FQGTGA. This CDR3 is CASSLATGDGYTF. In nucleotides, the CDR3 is TGTGCCAGCAGCCTCGCGACAGGGGATGGCTACACCTTC.

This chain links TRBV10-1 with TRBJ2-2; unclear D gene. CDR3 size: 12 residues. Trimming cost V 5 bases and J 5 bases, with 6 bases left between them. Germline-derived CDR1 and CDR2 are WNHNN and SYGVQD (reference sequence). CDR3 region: CASSPTTGELFF. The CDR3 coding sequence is TGCGCCAGCAGTCCTACTACCGGGGAGCTGTTTTTT.

Written as DNA, the CDR3 is TGTGCCAGCACCCAAGGGACTGGCTCCTACGAGCAGTACTTC. Residues: CASTQGTGSYEQYF. The genes are TRBV7-6 and TRBJ2-7, with a possible D match to TRBD2 (6 bases). The germline V gene encodes CDR1 SGHVS and CDR2 FNYEAQ. V shed 7 bases and J shed 0 bases, with 13 bases lying between them. The CDR3 consists of 14 residues.

Here the CDR3 DNA reads TGTGCCAGCAGCGCCGAGGGACTAGCTGGGAGAGAGACCCAGTACTTC. Translated: CASSAEGLAGRETQYF. This sequence joins TRBV9 and TRBJ2-5, with 9 bases aligning to TRBD2. This CDR3 has 16 amino acids. V lost 3 bases to trimming and J lost 4 bases; unmatched junction nucleotides: 10. CDR1 and CDR2 from the germline V gene are SGDLS and YYNGEE.

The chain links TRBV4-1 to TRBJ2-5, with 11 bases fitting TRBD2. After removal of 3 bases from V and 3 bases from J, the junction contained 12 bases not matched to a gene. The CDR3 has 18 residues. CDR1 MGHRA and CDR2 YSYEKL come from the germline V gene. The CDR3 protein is CASSHSSGGPALEETQYF. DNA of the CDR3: TGCGCCAGCAGCCACTCTAGCGGGGGGCCGGCTCTAGAAGAGACCCAGTACTTC.

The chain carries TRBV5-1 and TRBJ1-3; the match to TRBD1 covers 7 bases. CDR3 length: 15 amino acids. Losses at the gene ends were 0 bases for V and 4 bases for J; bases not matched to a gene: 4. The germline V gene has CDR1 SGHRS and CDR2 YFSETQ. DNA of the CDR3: TGCGCCAGCAGCTTGGAGGGGGCGCGGGGAAACACCATATATTTT. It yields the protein CASSLEGARGNTIYF. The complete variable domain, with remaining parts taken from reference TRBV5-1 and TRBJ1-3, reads KAGVTQTPRYLIKTRGQQVTLSCSPISGHRSVSWYQQTPGQGLQFLFEYFSETQRNKGNFPGRFSGRQFSNSRSEMNVSTLELGDSALYLCASSLEGARGNTIYFGEGSWLTVV.

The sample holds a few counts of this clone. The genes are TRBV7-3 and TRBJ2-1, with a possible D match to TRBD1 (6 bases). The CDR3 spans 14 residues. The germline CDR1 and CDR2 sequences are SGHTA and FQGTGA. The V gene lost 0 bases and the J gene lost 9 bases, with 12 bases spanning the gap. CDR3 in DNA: TGTGCCAGCAGCTTAACCCGGACAGATAGTGAGCAGTTCTTC. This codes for CASSLTRTDSEQFF.

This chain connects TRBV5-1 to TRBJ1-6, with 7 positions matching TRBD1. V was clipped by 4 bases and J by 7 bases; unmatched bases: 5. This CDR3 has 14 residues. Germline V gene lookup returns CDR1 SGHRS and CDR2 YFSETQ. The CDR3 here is CASSVQGGNSPLHF. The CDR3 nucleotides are TGCGCCAGCAGCGTGCAGGGGGGAAATTCACCCCTCCACTTT.

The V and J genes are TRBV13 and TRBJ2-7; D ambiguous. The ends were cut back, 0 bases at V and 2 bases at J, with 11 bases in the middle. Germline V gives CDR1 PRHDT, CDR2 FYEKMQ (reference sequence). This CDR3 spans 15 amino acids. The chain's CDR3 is CASSLGRRQAYEQYF. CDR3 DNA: TGTGCCAGCAGCTTAGGACGGCGCCAGGCCTACGAGCAGTACTTC.

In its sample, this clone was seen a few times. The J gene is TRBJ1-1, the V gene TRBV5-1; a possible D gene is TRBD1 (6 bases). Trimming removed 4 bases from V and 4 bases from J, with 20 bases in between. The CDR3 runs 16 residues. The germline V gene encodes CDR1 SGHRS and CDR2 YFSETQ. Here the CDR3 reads CASSLSRPGGITEAFF. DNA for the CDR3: TGCGCCAGCAGCCTAAGTAGGCCTGGGGGCATCACTGAAGCTTTCTTT.

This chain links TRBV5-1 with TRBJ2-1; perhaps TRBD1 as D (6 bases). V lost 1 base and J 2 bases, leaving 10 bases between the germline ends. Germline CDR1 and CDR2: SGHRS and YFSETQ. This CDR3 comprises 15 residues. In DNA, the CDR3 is TGCGCCAGCAGCTTGTTGCAGGGGACCTACAATGAGCAGTTCTTC. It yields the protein CASSLLQGTYNEQFF.

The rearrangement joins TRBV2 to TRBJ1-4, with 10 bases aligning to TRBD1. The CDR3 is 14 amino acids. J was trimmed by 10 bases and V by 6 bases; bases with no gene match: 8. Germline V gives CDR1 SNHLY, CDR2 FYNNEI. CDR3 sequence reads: CASSRDRGPGKLFF. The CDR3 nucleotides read TGTGCCAGCAGCCGGGACAGGGGTCCTGGAAAACTGTTTTTT.

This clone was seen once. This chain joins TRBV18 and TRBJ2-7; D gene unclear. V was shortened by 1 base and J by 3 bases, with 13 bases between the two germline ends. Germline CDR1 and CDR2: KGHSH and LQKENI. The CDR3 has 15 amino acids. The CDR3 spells CASSPREASDYEQYF. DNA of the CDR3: TGTGCCAGCTCACCACGAGAGGCTTCCGACTACGAGCAGTACTTC.

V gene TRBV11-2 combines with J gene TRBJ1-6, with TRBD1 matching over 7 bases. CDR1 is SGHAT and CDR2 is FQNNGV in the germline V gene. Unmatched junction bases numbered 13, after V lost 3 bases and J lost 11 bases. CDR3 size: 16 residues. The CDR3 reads CASSLLQGRKFAPLHF. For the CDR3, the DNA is TGTGCCAGCAGCTTGTTACAGGGGAGAAAGTTTGCACCCCTCCACTTT.

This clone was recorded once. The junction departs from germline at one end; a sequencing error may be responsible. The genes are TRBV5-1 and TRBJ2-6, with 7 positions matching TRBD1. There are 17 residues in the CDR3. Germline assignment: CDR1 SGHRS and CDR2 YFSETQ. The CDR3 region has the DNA TGCGCCAGCAGCTCGAGGGGGCCCGGGCCTGGGGCCAACGGCCTGACTTTC. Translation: CASSSRGPGPGANGLTF.

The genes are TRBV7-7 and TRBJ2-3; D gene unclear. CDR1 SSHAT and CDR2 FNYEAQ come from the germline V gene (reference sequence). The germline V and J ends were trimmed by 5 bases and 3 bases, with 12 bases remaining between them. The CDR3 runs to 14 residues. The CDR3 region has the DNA TGTGCCAGCAGCCGTAGTGTTTCGACAGATACGCAGTATTTT. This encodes CASSRSVSTDTQYF.

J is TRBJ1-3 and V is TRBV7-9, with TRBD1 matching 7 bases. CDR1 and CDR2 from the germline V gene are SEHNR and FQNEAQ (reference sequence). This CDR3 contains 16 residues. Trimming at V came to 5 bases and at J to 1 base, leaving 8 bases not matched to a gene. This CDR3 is CASSERQGSSGNTIYF. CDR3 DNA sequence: TGTGCCAGCAGCGAAAGACAGGGCTCGTCTGGAAACACCATATATTTT. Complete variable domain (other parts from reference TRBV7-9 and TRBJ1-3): DTGVSQNPRHKITKRGQNVTFRCDPISEHNRLYWYRQTLGQGPEFLTYFQNEAQLEKSRLLSDRFSAERPKGSFSTLEIQRTEQGDSAMYLCASSERQGSSGNTIYFGEGSWLTVV.

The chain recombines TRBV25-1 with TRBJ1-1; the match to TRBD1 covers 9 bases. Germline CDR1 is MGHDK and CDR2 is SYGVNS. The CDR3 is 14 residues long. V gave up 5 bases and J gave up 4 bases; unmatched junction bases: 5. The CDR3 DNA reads TGTGCCAGCAGTTCACAGGGGGCCGGCACTGAAGCTTTCTTT. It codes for CASSSQGAGTEAFF. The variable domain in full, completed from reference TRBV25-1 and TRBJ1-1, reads EADIYQTPRYLVIGTGKKITLECSQTMGHDKMYWYQQDPGMELHLIHYSYGVNSTEKGDLSSESTVSRIRTEHFPLTLESARPSHTSQYLCASSSQGAGTEAFFGQGTRLTVV.

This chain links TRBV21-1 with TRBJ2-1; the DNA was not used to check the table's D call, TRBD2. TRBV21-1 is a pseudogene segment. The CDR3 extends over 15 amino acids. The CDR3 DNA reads TGTGCCAGCAAACTAGCGGGGATACAAGACAATGAGCAGTTCTTC. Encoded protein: CASKLAGIQDNEQFF.

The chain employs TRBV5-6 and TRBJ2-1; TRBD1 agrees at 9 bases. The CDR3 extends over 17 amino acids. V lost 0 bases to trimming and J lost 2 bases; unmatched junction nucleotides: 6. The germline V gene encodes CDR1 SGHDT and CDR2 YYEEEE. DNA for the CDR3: TGTGCCAGCAGCTTGGCCGGGACAGGGCCACCCTACAATGAGCAGTTCTTC. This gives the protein CASSLAGTGPPYNEQFF.

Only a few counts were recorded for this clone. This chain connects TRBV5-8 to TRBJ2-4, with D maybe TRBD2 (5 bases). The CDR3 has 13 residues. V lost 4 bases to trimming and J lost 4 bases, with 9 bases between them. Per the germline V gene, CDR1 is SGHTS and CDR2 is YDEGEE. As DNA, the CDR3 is TGTGCCAGCAGCCCCGGACTTAAAAACATTCAGTACTTC. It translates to CASSPGLKNIQYF.

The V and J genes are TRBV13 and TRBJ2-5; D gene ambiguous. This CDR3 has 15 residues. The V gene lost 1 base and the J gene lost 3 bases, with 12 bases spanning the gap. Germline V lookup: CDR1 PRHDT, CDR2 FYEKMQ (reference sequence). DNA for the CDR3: TGTGCCAGCAGCTTAGTTCCGAGCGTTAAAGAGACCCAGTACTTC. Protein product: CASSLVPSVKETQYF.

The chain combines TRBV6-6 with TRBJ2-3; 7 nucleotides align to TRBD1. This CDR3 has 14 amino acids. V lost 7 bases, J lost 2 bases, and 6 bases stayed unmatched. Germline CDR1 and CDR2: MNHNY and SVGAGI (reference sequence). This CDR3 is CASKQGQLTDTQYF. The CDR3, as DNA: TGTGCCAGCAAACAGGGGCAACTCACAGATACGCAGTATTTT.

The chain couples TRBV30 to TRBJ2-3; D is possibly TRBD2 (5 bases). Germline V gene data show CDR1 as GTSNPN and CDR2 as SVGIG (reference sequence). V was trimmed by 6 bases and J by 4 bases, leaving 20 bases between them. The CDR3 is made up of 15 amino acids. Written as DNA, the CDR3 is TGTGCCTGCCAGACTCATATTTTCGGGGCAGATACGCAGTATTTT. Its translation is CACQTHIFGADTQYF.

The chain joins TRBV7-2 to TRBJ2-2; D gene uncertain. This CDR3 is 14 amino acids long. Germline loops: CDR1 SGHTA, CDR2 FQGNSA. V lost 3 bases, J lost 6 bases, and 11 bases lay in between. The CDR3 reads CASSFSRGSGELFF. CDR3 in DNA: TGTGCCAGCAGCTTTAGTCGTGGTTCCGGGGAGCTGTTTTTT.

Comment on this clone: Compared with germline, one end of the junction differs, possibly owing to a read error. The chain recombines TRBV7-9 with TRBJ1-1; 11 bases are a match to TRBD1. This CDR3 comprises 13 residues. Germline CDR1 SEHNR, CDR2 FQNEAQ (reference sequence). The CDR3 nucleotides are TGTTCCAGCAGCTTCCGGGACAGGGGGTGGGCTTTCTTT. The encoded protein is CSSSFRDRGWAFF.

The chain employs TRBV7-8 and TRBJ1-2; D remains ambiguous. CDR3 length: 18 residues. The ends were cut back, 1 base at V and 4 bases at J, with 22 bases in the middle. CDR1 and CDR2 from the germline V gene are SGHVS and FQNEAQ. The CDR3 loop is CASSLGSTVGPLSYGYTF. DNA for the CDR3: TGTGCCAGCAGCTTAGGTAGTACCGTGGGCCCGCTAAGCTATGGCTACACCTTC.

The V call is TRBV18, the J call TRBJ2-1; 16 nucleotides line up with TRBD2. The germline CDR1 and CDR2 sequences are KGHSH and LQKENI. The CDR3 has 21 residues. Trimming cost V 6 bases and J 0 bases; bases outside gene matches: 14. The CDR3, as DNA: TGTGCCAGCTCGCCCGGCGTGGGACTAGCGGGGGGGCAAAGCTCCTACAATGAGCAGTTCTTC. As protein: CASSPGVGLAGGQSSYNEQFF.

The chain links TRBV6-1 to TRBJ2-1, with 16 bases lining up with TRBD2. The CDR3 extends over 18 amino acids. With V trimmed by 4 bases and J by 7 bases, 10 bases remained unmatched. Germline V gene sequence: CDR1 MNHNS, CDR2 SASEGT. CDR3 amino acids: CASSGSGTSGGAWNEQFF. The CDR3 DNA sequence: TGTGCCAGCAGTGGATCCGGGACTAGCGGGGGGGCATGGAATGAGCAGTTCTTC.